This TCR beta chain was obtained from a study of blood T cell repertoires in COVID-19. Study details: COVID-19 samples, acute and convalescent, were from the United States, Italy and Spain.

The table came from immunoSEQ multiplex PCR; TCRdb's copy has only in-frame clones and leaves some out. Found here are thousands of clones, about 81% of them singletons; the top ten hold roughly a sixth. The CDR3 totals 16 residues. Germline V lookup: CDR1 LGHDT, CDR2 YNNKEL (reference sequence). Trimming removed 6 bases at V and 4 bases at J, with 19 bases between. This clone was found once. The sequence was obtained from a human donor with active COVID-19. The donor label of this sample is uncertain. The chain couples TRBV3-1 (or the pseudogene TRBV3-2) to TRBJ2-1; weak D call: TRBD2 (6 bases). Sequences were obtained from peripheral blood. CDR3 sequence reads: CASSGLGTEIYNEQFF. The DNA of the CDR3 is TGTGCCAGCAGTGGACTCGGGACTGAGATTTACAATGAGCAGTTCTTC.